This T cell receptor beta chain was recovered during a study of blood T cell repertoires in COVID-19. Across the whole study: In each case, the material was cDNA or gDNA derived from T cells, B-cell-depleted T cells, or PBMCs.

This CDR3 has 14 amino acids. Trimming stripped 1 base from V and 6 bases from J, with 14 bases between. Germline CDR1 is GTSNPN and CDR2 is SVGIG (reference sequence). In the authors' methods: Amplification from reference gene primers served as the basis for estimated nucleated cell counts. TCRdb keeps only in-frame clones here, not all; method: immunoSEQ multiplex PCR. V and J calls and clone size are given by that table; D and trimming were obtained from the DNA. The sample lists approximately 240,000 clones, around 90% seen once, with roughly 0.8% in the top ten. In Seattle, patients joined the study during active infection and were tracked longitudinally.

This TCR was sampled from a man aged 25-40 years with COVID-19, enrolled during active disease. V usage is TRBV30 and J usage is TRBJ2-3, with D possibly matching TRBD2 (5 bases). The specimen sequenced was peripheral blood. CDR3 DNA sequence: TGTGCCTGGAGTGATGAGAGGGCCGTGGATACGCAGTATTTT. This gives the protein CAWSDERAVDTQYF.